The 31 T cell receptor beta chains given below trace back to one sample, sequenced in a study of T-cell reconstitution after alpha-beta-depleted transplantation in children. Library preparation (for TCRbeta) was performed with unique molecular identifiers. TCRdb redid the calling of the PCR reads with MiXCR, one entry per CDR3 protein. Of 150,000 to 250,000 distinct CDR3 sequences in the sample, roughly 15% were seen once. The sample in question was PBMCs from the stem cell graft donor, obtained from the stem cell graft. These receptors came from a human donor who donated a stem cell graft to a child with acute lymphoblastic leukemia.

On this clonotype: Given the absence of the conserved phenylalanine or tryptophan at the CDR3 end, a read error is likely. Because the CDR3's place on the DNA is in doubt, the DNA is left out and the CDR3 is given as listed by TCRdb. The chain carries TRBV28 and TRBJ2-7; TRBD1, the D gene given by the table, was not confirmed from the DNA. The CDR3 spans 12 amino acids, including both terminal residues. CDR1 is MDHEN and CDR2 is SYDVKM in the germline V gene. CDR3 region: CASSFGEGIKQL.

In regard to this clonotype: This may be a read error, as it is one base from a much larger clone. This chain connects TRBV12-3 or TRBV12-4 to TRBJ1-6, with D possibly being TRBD1 (6 bases). V lost 6 bases and J lost 9, with 12 bases in between. The CDR3 extends over 13 amino acids. CDR3 residues: CASSQGLGSPLHF. The CDR3 DNA reads as TGTGCCAGCAGCCAGGGGCTGGGTTCACCCCTCCACTTT.

In this sample, this clonotype turned up many times. The CDR3 DNA reads TGCGCCAGCAGCTTGGAGGGCGTAGTCGATACGCAGTATTTT. As protein: CASSLEGVVDTQYF. This rearrangement joins TRBV5-1 to TRBJ2-3, with D unclear. The CDR3 totals 14 residues. The germline V gene has CDR1 SGHRS and CDR2 YFSETQ. Trimming shortened V by 0 bases and J by 6 bases, and 11 bases separated the two germline ends.

Worth noting for this clonotype: A much larger clone lies a single base off, so this may be a read error. The chain joins TRBV6-1 to TRBJ1-4; D uncertain. Germline CDR1 is MNHNS and CDR2 is SASEGT. The CDR3 contains 12 residues. CDR3 coding DNA: TGTGCCAGCATCTCGCCTAATGAAAAACGGTTTTTT. It encodes CASISPNEKRFF.

This clonotype was detected a few times. A read error may produce the germline difference seen at one junction end. V is TRBV12-3 or TRBV12-4 and J is TRBJ1-6; 8 nucleotides match TRBD1. The CDR3 has 11 residues. CDR3 bases: TGTGCCAGCAGCTTGGGACAGGTTGCCGTCTTT. Translation gives CASSLGQVAVF.

V and J are TRBV5-4 and TRBJ2-1, with 9 positions matching TRBD1. With V trimmed by 3 bases and J by 6 bases, 7 bases remained unmatched. Germline loops: CDR1 SGHNT, CDR2 YYREEE (reference sequence). This CDR3 contains 15 residues. CDR3 loop: CASSSRDRDSNEQFF. The CDR3 DNA reads TGTGCCAGCAGCTCCCGGGACAGGGACTCCAATGAGCAGTTCTTC.

This clonotype was observed many times. This chain connects TRBV3-1 to TRBJ1-2, with 8 nucleotides matching TRBD1. Germline trimming cut 5 bases from V and 5 bases from J; bases unmatched to any gene: 10. Germline CDR1 and CDR2: LGHDT and YNNKEL (reference sequence). The CDR3 covers 15 residues. The CDR3 nucleotides read TGTGCCAGCAGCTCAACTCAGGGGGCAGGATATGGCTACACCTTC. The encoded protein is CASSSTQGAGYGYTF.

This clonotype showed up many times. The gene calls are TRBV12-3 or TRBV12-4 and TRBJ1-2, with 8 nucleotides matching TRBD1. Losses at the gene ends were 4 bases for V and 7 bases for J; bases not matched to a gene: 11. The CDR3 runs 15 residues. The CDR3: CASSSYGQGSAGYTF. The CDR3 nucleotides are TGTGCCAGCAGTTCATATGGACAGGGTTCGGCTGGCTACACCTTC.

The sample holds many counts of this clonotype. The gene calls are TRBV12-3 or TRBV12-4 and TRBJ1-3, with D unclear. The V end lost 7 bases, the J end lost 4 bases, and 11 bases lay between the germline ends. This CDR3 has 13 residues. CDR3 DNA: TGTGCCAGCACCCGGCAGCCAGGAAACACCATATATTTT. Its protein is CASTRQPGNTIYF.

This clonotype was picked up many times. V usage is TRBV6-1 and J usage is TRBJ2-2; D is perhaps TRBD1 or TRBD2 (5 bases each). The CDR3 spans 15 residues. The germline CDR1 and CDR2 sequences are MNHNS and SASEGT. With 5 bases removed from V and 6 bases from J, the gap between germline ends came to 16 bases. CDR3 loop: CASSISKVGAGELFF. As DNA, the CDR3 is TGTGCCAGCAGTATAAGTAAAGTGGGGGCCGGGGAGCTGTTTTTT.

Comments on this clonotype: A much more abundant neighbour one base away suggests this may be a read error. The rearrangement links TRBV20-1 to TRBJ2-1, with TRBD2 matching 11 bases. Germline CDR1 reads DFQATT; CDR2 reads SNEGSKA (reference sequence). The CDR3 is 14 amino acids. The CDR3 spells CSASTSGNYNVQFF. The CDR3 DNA reads TGCAGTGCTTCGACTAGCGGGAACTACAATGTGCAGTTCTTC.

This clonotype has ten or more counts. V and J are TRBV28 and TRBJ2-3; TRBD2 aligns across 11 bases. The V gene end was trimmed by 7 bases and the J gene end by 4 bases; junction bases not matched to a gene: 4. Germline values: CDR1 MDHEN, CDR2 SYDVKM. This CDR3 region has 14 residues. The CDR3 region is CASNLAGGPDTQYF. For the CDR3, the DNA is TGTGCCAGCAATCTAGCGGGAGGACCAGATACGCAGTATTTT. The full variable domain, its missing parts supplied by reference TRBV28 and TRBJ2-3, is DVKVTQSSRYLVKRTGEKVFLECVQDMDHENMFWYRQDPGLGLRLIYFSYDVKMKEKGDIPEGYSVSREKKERFSLILESASTNQTSMYLCASNLAGGPDTQYFGPGTRLTVL.

This clonotype occurred many times. CDR3 sequence: CASSPFRLAVLETQYF. The CDR3 DNA sequence: TGTGCCAGCAGCCCTTTTAGACTAGCTGTTTTGGAGACCCAGTACTTC. The V and J genes are TRBV12-3 or TRBV12-4 and TRBJ2-5, with TRBD2 identical over 7 bases. Trimming at V came to 6 bases and at J to 5 bases, leaving 15 bases not matched to a gene. CDR3 length: 16 residues.

This clonotype was picked up many times. The chain employs TRBV29-1 and TRBJ2-3, with 10 bases fitting TRBD2. This CDR3 spans 19 amino acids. Trimming cost V 5 bases and J 0 bases; bases outside gene matches: 17. Germline CDR1 reads SQVTM; CDR2 reads ANQGSEA. The CDR3 DNA sequence: TGCAGCGTTACAAACCAAGGGTCTAGCGGGAGTGGAAGCACAGATACGCAGTATTTT. Its protein is CSVTNQGSSGSGSTDTQYF.

This clonotype was detected many times. This chain links TRBV5-1 with TRBJ1-4; TRBD1 matches at 7 bases. The CDR3 length is 15 residues. CDR1 is SGHRS, CDR2 YFSETQ, per germline. V was clipped by 4 bases and J by 7 bases; unmatched bases: 10. The CDR3 protein is CASSLSSDRVEKLFF. CDR3 coding DNA: TGCGCCAGCAGCCTTTCCTCCGACAGGGTTGAAAAACTGTTTTTT.

In its sample, this clonotype was seen once. In DNA, the CDR3 is TGTGCCACCAGTGACGCGGACGGGGTAAATGAGCAGTTCTTC. Protein sequence: CATSDADGVNEQFF. The gene calls are TRBV24-1 and TRBJ2-1, with D possibly TRBD2 on 5 matching bases. The CDR3 sequence is 14 residues long. From germline, CDR1 is KGHDR and CDR2 SFDVKD. V gave up 4 bases and J gave up 7 bases, with 13 bases separating them.

This clonotype was observed a handful of times. The chain employs TRBV5-1 and TRBJ2-5, with 11 bases that match TRBD1. The CDR3 loop spans 17 amino acids. V lost 3 bases, J lost 1 base, and 8 bases stayed unmatched. Germline V CDR1 and CDR2: SGHRS, YFSETQ. Here the CDR3 reads CASSWTGTGGPQETQYF. CDR3 sequence (DNA): TGCGCCAGCAGCTGGACGGGGACAGGGGGTCCCCAAGAGACCCAGTACTTC.

This chain uses TRBV5-1 with TRBJ1-2; D call uncertain. V was cut by 4 bases and J by 4 bases, with 20 bases left in between. The germline gives CDR1 SGHRS, CDR2 YFSETQ. The CDR3 covers 16 residues. The CDR3 DNA follows: TGCGCCAGCAGCCGATATTCCTACGAGAGAGTCTATGGCTACACCTTC. It specifies CASSRYSYERVYGYTF.

There are many counts of this clonotype. The J gene is TRBJ2-3, the V gene TRBV20-1; D gene unclear. Between the trimmed V and J ends, which lost 5 bases and 2 bases, there was a span of 23 bases. Germline V gene lookup returns CDR1 DFQATT and CDR2 SNEGSKA (reference sequence). The CDR3 runs 17 residues. DNA for the CDR3: TGCAGTGCTCTTAGCTTTATTCGCTCGCACCTCACAGATACGCAGTATTTT. Residues: CSALSFIRSHLTDTQYF.

This clonotype was counted ten times or more. V usage is TRBV29-1 and J usage is TRBJ2-1; 7 bases are shared with TRBD2. From germline, CDR1 is SQVTM and CDR2 ANQGSEA. Trimming at V came to 0 bases and at J to 8 bases, leaving 13 bases not matched to a gene. This CDR3 spans 16 amino acids. CDR3 nucleotide sequence: TGCAGCGTTGAAGAGGGTCGGGGCGGGAGTTTTGATGAGCAGTTCTTC. Amino acids: CSVEEGRGGSFDEQFF.

This clonotype was counted at least ten times. The gene calls are TRBV5-6 and TRBJ2-5; D is possibly TRBD2 (5 bases). Per germline, CDR1 SGHDT and CDR2 YYEEEE. V was cut by 3 bases and J by 3 bases, with 12 bases left in between. The CDR3 spans 14 residues. The CDR3 reads CASSSGLGEETQYF. Here the CDR3 DNA reads TGTGCCAGCAGCTCCGGACTGGGAGAAGAGACCCAGTACTTC.

This clonotype showed up many times. The gene calls are TRBV28 and TRBJ2-6; D unclear. From germline, CDR1 is MDHEN and CDR2 SYDVKM. The CDR3 sequence is 15 residues long. The V gene lost 0 bases and the J gene lost 1 base, with 4 bases spanning the gap. The CDR3 sequence: CASSLWGSGANVLTF. In nucleotides, the CDR3 is TGTGCCAGCAGTTTATGGGGGTCTGGGGCCAACGTCCTGACTTTC.

This clonotype was picked up a small number of times. The V gene is TRBV6-5, the J gene TRBJ1-2; D perhaps matches TRBD1 (5 bases). This CDR3 spans 12 amino acids. The germline CDR1 and CDR2 sequences are MNHEY and SVGAGI. V shed 5 bases and J shed 11 bases, with 15 bases lying between them. The CDR3 region has the DNA TGTGCCAGCAGTAAGGGACGGACTTTTTACACCTTC. Its protein product is CASSKGRTFYTF.

This clonotype was detected many times. The CDR3 loop is CSVGIDANTGELFF. CDR3 nucleotides: TGCAGCGTTGGAATAGACGCGAACACCGGGGAGCTGTTTTTT. The rearrangement uses TRBV29-1 and TRBJ2-2, with D hard to call. The CDR3 is made up of 14 amino acids. Trimming removed 4 bases at V and 0 bases at J, with 9 bases between. Germline loops: CDR1 SQVTM, CDR2 ANQGSEA.

This clonotype was detected ten times or more. The chain is built from TRBV5-1 and TRBJ2-3; D uncertain. CDR1 is SGHRS, CDR2 YFSETQ, per germline. The germline V and J ends were trimmed by 7 bases and 2 bases, with 8 bases remaining between them. The CDR3 consists of 12 residues. Here the CDR3 DNA reads TGCGCCAGCTCCGGCAACACAGATACGCAGTATTTT. This translates into CASSGNTDTQYF.

This clonotype was counted many times. V usage is TRBV12-3 or TRBV12-4 and J usage is TRBJ1-1; D is uncertain. The V and J ends lost 0 bases and 1 base respectively, with 3 bases between them. CDR3 length: 13 amino acids. The CDR3 is CASSLARNTEAFF. For the CDR3, the DNA is TGTGCCAGCAGTTTAGCCAGGAACACTGAAGCTTTCTTT.

This clonotype has at least ten counts. V is TRBV9 and J is TRBJ2-3, with D maybe TRBD2 (6 bases). CDR1 and CDR2 from the germline V gene are SGDLS and YYNGEE. The CDR3 is made up of 15 amino acids. Trimming left V 0 bases short and J 1 base short, with 9 bases between. Written as DNA, the CDR3 is TGTGCCAGCAGCGTAGGGGGGACTGGCACAGATACGCAGTATTTT. Its protein is CASSVGGTGTDTQYF.

This clonotype was counted only a few times. The J gene is TRBJ1-4, the V gene TRBV5-4, with D perhaps TRBD1 (6 bases). Trimming stripped 2 bases from V and 6 bases from J, with 14 bases between. The germline V gene encodes CDR1 SGHNT and CDR2 YYREEE (reference sequence). The CDR3 is made up of 15 amino acids. CDR3 region: CASSLSGTPDEKLFF. Written as DNA, the CDR3 is TGTGCCAGCAGCTTATCCGGGACACCCGATGAAAAACTGTTTTTT. Looking up the rest from reference TRBV5-4 and TRBJ1-4 gives the full variable domain: ETGVTQSPTHLIKTRGQQVTLRCSSQSGHNTVSWYQQALGQGPQFIFQYYREEENGRGNFPPRFSGLQFPNYSSELNVNALELDDSALYLCASSLSGTPDEKLFFGSGTQLSVL.

This clonotype has a count of ten or more. The chain uses TRBV7-8 and TRBJ2-6; 8 positions match TRBD1. The J segment lost 0 bases and the V segment lost 2 bases, leaving 12 bases of the junction unmatched. Germline CDR1 reads SGHVS; CDR2 reads FQNEAQ. The CDR3 extends over 20 amino acids. This CDR3 reads CASSLLRPGQVRSGANVLTF. The CDR3 DNA reads TGTGCCAGCAGCTTATTGCGACCGGGACAGGTCCGCTCTGGGGCCAACGTCCTGACTTTC.

This clonotype was seen many times. This chain uses TRBV12-3 or TRBV12-4 with TRBJ1-5; D is ambiguous. This CDR3 is 14 amino acids long. Between the trimmed V and J ends, which lost 5 bases and 4 bases, there was a span of 12 bases. The CDR3 DNA is TGTGCCAGCAGTCCAGAGACGCCGAATCAGCCCCAGCATTTT. This translates into CASSPETPNQPQHF.

This clonotype occurred many times. This sequence joins TRBV5-1 and TRBJ1-1, with 7 bases fitting TRBD1. The germline CDR1 and CDR2 sequences are SGHRS and YFSETQ. The CDR3 consists of 15 residues. The ends lost 1 base at V and 2 bases at J; junction bases unmatched: 5. CDR3 nucleotide sequence: TGCGCCAGCAGCTTGAGACAGGGTTCTAACACTGAAGCTTTCTTT. It specifies CASSLRQGSNTEAFF.